This TCR beta chain was recovered during a study of T-cell reconstitution after alpha-beta-depleted transplantation in children. Study findings and constraints: After one year, T-cell counts and TCRbeta diversity mostly came from new T cells.

There are 16 residues in the CDR3. Germline lookup yields CDR1 MDHEN and CDR2 SYDVKM. V dropped 3 bases and J dropped 1 base, with 14 bases sitting between them. This sample's TCRbeta library carried unique molecular identifier barcodes. TCRdb recomputed calls from the PCR reads with MiXCR, one row per CDR3 protein. The sample comprises 150,000 to 200,000 distinct CDR3 sequences, roughly 11% of which are singletons, and roughly an eighth rests with the top ten. This clonotype was recorded at least ten times. The target antigen is unknown. The input for sequencing was PBMCs, taken before TCRalphabeta/CD19-depleted stem cell transplant. This clonotype was sampled from a boy aged 2 to 9 with acute myeloid leukemia, due to receive a stem cell transplant. The rearrangement joins TRBV28 to TRBJ2-3; D is perhaps TRBD2 (7 bases). The CDR3 reads CASSFAEGGGTDTQYF. The CDR3 coding sequence is TGTGCCAGCAGTTTCGCTGAGGGGGGGGGCACAGATACGCAGTATTTT.